This note documents a single T cell receptor (beta chain) sequence. Germline V gives CDR1 SGHTA, CDR2 FQGNSA. With V trimmed by 1 base and J by 3 bases, 10 bases remained unmatched. The CDR3 contains 18 residues. The data were obtained in a study of control samples from healthy donors and cancer patients. TCRdb's copy holds only in-frame clones and misses some; the assay was immunoSEQ multiplex PCR. The sample records 200,000 or so clones, about 91% being singletons. This sequence joins TRBV7-2 and TRBJ1-1, with 11 bases lining up with TRBD1. The receptor's source is a man in his thirties or forties in good health. The sample taken for sequencing was blood. In DNA, the CDR3 is TGTGCCAGCAGCTTAGTGGGACAGGGGGTAACGGGCGACACTGAAGCTTTCTTT. Protein sequence: CASSLVGQGVTGDTEAFF.